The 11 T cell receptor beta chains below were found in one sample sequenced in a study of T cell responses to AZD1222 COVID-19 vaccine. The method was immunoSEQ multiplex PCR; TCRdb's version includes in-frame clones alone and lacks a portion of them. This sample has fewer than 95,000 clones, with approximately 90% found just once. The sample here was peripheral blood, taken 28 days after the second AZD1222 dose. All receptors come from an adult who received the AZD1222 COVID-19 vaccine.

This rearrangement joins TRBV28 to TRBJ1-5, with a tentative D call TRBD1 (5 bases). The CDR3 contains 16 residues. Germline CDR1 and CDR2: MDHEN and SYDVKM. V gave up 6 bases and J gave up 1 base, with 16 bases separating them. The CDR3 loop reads CASRYLLKGSNQPQHF. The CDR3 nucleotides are TGTGCCAGCAGGTACCTGCTTAAGGGGAGCAATCAGCCCCAGCATTTT.

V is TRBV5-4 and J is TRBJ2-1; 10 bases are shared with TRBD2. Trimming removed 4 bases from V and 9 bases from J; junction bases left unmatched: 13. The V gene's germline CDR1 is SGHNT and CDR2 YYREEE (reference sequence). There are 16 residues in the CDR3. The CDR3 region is CASSTDLLAGKPEQFF. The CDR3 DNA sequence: TGTGCCAGCAGCACCGATTTACTAGCGGGAAAGCCTGAGCAGTTCTTC.

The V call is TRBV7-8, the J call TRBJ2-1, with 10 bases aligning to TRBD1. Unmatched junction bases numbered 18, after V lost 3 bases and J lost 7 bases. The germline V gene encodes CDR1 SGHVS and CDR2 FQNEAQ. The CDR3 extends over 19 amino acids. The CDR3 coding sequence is TGTGCCAGCAGCTTGTATGGATCACTCAGGACAGGGGGGTCTAATGAGCAGTTCTTC. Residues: CASSLYGSLRTGGSNEQFF.

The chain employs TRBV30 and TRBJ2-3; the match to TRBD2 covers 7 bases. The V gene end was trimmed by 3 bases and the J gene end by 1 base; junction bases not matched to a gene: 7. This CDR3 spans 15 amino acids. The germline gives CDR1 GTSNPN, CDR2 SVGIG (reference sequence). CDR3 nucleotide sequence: TGTGCCTGGAGGAATAAAGGGAGGGGCACAGATACGCAGTATTTT. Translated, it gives CAWRNKGRGTDTQYF. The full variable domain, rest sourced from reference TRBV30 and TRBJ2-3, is SQTIHQWPATLVQPVGSPLSLECTVEGTSNPNLYWYRQAAGRGLQLLFYSVGIGQISSEVPQNLSASRPQDRQFILSSKKLLLSDSGFYLCAWRNKGRGTDTQYFGPGTRLTVL.

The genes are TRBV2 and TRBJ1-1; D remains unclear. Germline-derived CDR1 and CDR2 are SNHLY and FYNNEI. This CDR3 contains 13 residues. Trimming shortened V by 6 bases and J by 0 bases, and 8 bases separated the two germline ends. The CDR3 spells CASRDVLNTEAFF. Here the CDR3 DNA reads TGTGCCAGCAGGGACGTACTGAACACTGAAGCTTTCTTT.

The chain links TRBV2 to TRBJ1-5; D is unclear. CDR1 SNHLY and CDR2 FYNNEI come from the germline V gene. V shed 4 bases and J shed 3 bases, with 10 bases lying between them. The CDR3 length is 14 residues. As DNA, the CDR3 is TGTGCCAGCAGTGCAAAGGGAAACAATCAGCCCCAGCATTTT. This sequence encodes CASSAKGNNQPQHF.

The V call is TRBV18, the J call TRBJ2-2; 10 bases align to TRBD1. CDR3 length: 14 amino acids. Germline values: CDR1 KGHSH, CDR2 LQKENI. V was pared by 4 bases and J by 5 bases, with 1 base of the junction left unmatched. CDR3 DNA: TGTGCCAGCTCACGGACAGGGGGAACCGGGGAGCTGTTTTTT. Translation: CASSRTGGTGELFF.

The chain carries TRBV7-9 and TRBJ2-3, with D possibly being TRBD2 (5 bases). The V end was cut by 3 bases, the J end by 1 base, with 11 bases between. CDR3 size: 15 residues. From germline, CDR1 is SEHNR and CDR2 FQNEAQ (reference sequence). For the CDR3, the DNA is TGTGCCAGCAGCTTCGTGGCGGGTGGCACAGATACGCAGTATTTT. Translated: CASSFVAGGTDTQYF. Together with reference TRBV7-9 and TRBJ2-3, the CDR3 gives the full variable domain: DTGVSQNPRHKITKRGQNVTFRCDPISEHNRLYWYRQTLGQGPEFLTYFQNEAQLEKSRLLSDRFSAERPKGSFSTLEIQRTEQGDSAMYLCASSFVAGGTDTQYFGPGTRLTVL.

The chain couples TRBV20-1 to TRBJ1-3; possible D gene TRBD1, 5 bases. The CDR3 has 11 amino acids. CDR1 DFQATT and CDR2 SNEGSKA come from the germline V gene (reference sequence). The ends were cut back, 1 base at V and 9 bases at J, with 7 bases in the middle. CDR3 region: CSARGGTTIYF. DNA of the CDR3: TGCAGTGCTAGAGGGGGGACCACCATATATTTT.

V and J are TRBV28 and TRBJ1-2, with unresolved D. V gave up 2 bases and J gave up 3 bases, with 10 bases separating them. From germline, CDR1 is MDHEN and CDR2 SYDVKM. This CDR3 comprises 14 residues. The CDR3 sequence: CASSLVGGDYGYTF. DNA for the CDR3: TGTGCCAGCAGTTTAGTTGGCGGCGACTATGGCTACACCTTC.

The DNA for the CDR3 is TGTGCCAGCAGCCAAGATGAAGGGACCGGACTAGCGTACAATGAGCAGTTCTTC. Translation: CASSQDEGTGLAYNEQFF. This chain uses TRBV4-2 with TRBJ2-1; 9 nucleotides line up with TRBD2. The CDR3 sequence is 18 residues long. V dropped 0 bases and J dropped 4; count of bases not matched to a gene: 10. Germline lookup yields CDR1 LGHNA and CDR2 YNFKEQ.